The TCR beta chain described here comes from a study of blood T cells in healthy people across ages. Points from the study as a whole: The CMV status of each donor remained undetermined, and this could have confounded shifts in expanded clonotypes.

Together with a sample-barcoded 5' primer, a J-beta primer mix was included in a second PCR lasting roughly 6 to 12 cycles. Samples each returned at least 3 million CDR3-containing paired-end reads. One entry per CDR3 protein, called by TCRdb with MiXCR from the 5' RACE reads. The table includes roughly 1,500,000 distinct CDR3 sequences, roughly 40% detected once. Worth noting for this clonotype: What it binds is not known.

The CDR3 loop spans 16 amino acids. Germline V gene sequence: CDR1 MNHEY, CDR2 SVGAGI. V was pared by 6 bases and J by 5 bases, with 10 bases of the junction left unmatched. The clonotype was recovered from a woman in her late teens or twenties in good health. The sequenced sample consisted of blood. This chain uses TRBV6-5 with TRBJ2-1; the match to TRBD1 covers 10 bases. CDR3 nucleotides: TGTGCCAGCAGACAAGCCTCCGGGACAGGGGACAATGAGCAGTTCTTC. Translated: CASRQASGTGDNEQFF.